One and the same sample provided the 28 T cell receptor beta chains below, sequenced in a study of Tregs in tolerant kidney transplant recipients. Mixed chimerism was transient after nonmyeloablative marrow transplants from related graft donors. Sequencing used immunoSEQ multiplex PCR; TCRdb keeps in-frame clones, though not all of them. The listing records approximately 11,000 clones. Sequencing used CD8+ T cells from blood (PBMCs), obtained 24 months after the transplant. These receptor sequences come from a human patient who received a combined kidney and bone marrow transplant. Some T cells may be provided by the graft donor.

Of note for this clone: The sequenced fragment ends 3 residues before the CDR3 boundary, so the rest is inferred from the germline J gene. This sequence joins TRBV7-9 and TRBJ2-7; the D gene is possibly TRBD2 (5 bases). Germline V lookup: CDR1 SEHNR, CDR2 FQNEAQ (reference sequence). Deletions cut 5 bases from V and 3 bases from J, with 11 bases between. This CDR3 has 13 amino acids. The CDR3: CASSQSEGYEQYF. The CDR3 bases that were read are TGTGCCAGCAGCCAGAGTGAGGGCTACGAG.

Concerning this clone: The DNA ends 3 residues before the CDR3 does, and the rest of the CDR3 is filled in from the germline J gene. The V call is TRBV7-8, the J call TRBJ1-1; TRBD1 matches 10 bases. V was clipped by 7 bases and J by 0 bases; unmatched bases: 14. Per germline, CDR1 SGHVS and CDR2 FQNEAQ. This CDR3 has 18 amino acids. CDR3 region: CASIPISGTGVMNTEAFF. The DNA read from the CDR3 is TGTGCCAGCATCCCTATATCCGGGACAGGGGTCATGAACACTGAA.

On this clone: The read finishes 3 residues shy of the CDR3 end, and the germline J gene is used to complete it. The rearrangement joins TRBV7-6 to TRBJ2-7, with D hard to call. CDR3 size: 13 residues. Germline lookup yields CDR1 SGHVS and CDR2 FNYEAQ. V was pared by 1 base and J by 2 bases, with 6 bases between. The CDR3 bases that were read are TGTGCCAGCAGCTTAGGCAGAACCTACGAG. As protein: CASSLGRTYE. The full CDR3 sequence reads CASSLGRTYEQYF.

A word on this clone: The read ends 3 residues shy of where the CDR3 ends; the end is completed using the germline J gene. The chain uses TRBV6-2 or TRBV6-3 and TRBJ2-7, with TRBD2 matching 8 bases. Germline loops: CDR1 MNHEY, CDR2 SVGEGT. With V trimmed by 7 bases and J by 1 base, 15 bases remained unmatched. The CDR3 totals 17 residues. The DNA read from the CDR3 is TGTGCCAGCACTCTAACAACCCCTAGCGGGTGGTCCTACGAG. Its protein is CASTLTTPSGWSYE. The complete CDR3 reads CASTLTTPSGWSYEQYF.

A remark on this clone: The observed sequence ends 3 residues before the CDR3 terminus, with the missing tail filled in from the germline J gene. This chain joins TRBV10-3 and TRBJ2-1, with 8 bases matching TRBD2. After removal of 3 bases from V and 2 bases from J, the junction contained 12 bases not matched to a gene. The germline V gene encodes CDR1 ENHRY and CDR2 SYGVKD. The CDR3 length is 18 residues. The CDR3 sequence is CAISDFKGSREAYNEQFF. Partial CDR3 DNA: TGTGCCATCAGTGATTTTAAGGGTTCGCGGGAGGCCTACAATGAG.

In regard to this clone: The CDR3 end lies 3 residues beyond the end of the read and is filled in from the germline J gene. V and J are TRBV20-1 and TRBJ1-3; D gene ambiguous. Trimming took 6 bases from V and 2 from J, leaving 11 bases between them. The CDR3 extends over 13 amino acids. Looked up from germline, CDR1 is DFQATT and CDR2 is SNEGSKA (reference sequence). CDR3 bases read: TGCAGTGCCCTCCACAGACCTGGAAACACC. Protein sequence: CSALHRPGNT. The whole CDR3 sequence is CSALHRPGNTIYF.

Of note for this clone: The read comes to an end 3 residues before the CDR3 does, leaving the germline J gene to fill in the end. This chain joins TRBV7-2 and TRBJ1-3; D is unclear. CDR1 is SGHTA, CDR2 FQGNSA, per germline. The V and J ends lost 2 bases and 0 bases respectively, with 5 bases between them. This CDR3 contains 14 residues. The sequenced CDR3 bases are TGTGCCAGCAGCTTAACAGTCTCTGGAAACACC. Protein sequence: CASSLTVSGNT. The full CDR3 protein reads CASSLTVSGNTIYF.

Comments on this clone: The CDR3 extends 3 residues past the end of the read, so its final part is completed from the germline J gene. The chain employs TRBV18 and TRBJ1-3, with D possibly matching TRBD1 (5 bases). The germline V gene has CDR1 KGHSH and CDR2 LQKENI. Trimming took off 0 bases at V and 2 bases at J, with 11 bases between the two ends. The CDR3 consists of 16 residues. The CDR3 region is CASSPPLGGPGNTIYF. The CDR3 DNA, read in part, is TGTGCCAGCTCACCACCGCTGGGGGGTCCTGGAAACACC.

About this clone: The read is 3 residues too short to cover the CDR3 end, so that end is filled in from the germline J gene. The rearrangement joins TRBV7-9 to TRBJ2-5; the D gene is possibly TRBD2 (6 bases). The CDR3 has 15 amino acids. V lost 5 bases and J 5 bases, leaving 18 bases between the germline ends. Looked up from germline, CDR1 is SEHNR and CDR2 is FQNEAQ (reference sequence). CDR3 loop: CASSLLKAGSETQYF. Incomplete CDR3 DNA: TGTGCCAGCAGCCTTCTGAAGGCGGGAAGCGAGACC. Combining the CDR3 with reference TRBV7-9 and TRBJ2-5 gives the whole variable domain DTGVSQNPRHKITKRGQNVTFRCDPISEHNRLYWYRQTLGQGPEFLTYFQNEAQLEKSRLLSDRFSAERPKGSFSTLEIQRTEQGDSAMYLCASSLLKAGSETQYFGPGTRLLVL.

The DNA read from the CDR3 is TGTGCCAGCAGTGAAGCTTTAGCGGGAGTGGGCAATGAG. Translating gives CASSEALAGVGNE. The entire CDR3 protein is CASSEALAGVGNEQFF. The chain carries TRBV2 and TRBJ2-1, with 9 nucleotides matching TRBD2. The read ends 3 residues early relative to the CDR3; the germline J gene fills the gap. V dropped 0 bases and J dropped 6; count of bases not matched to a gene: 6. The CDR3 sequence is 16 residues long. Germline V gene lookup returns CDR1 SNHLY and CDR2 FYNNEI.

A remark on this clone: The CDR3 end lies 3 residues beyond the end of the read and is filled in from the germline J gene. This chain joins TRBV5-1 and TRBJ2-1; 7 bases line up with TRBD1. Germline CDR1 SGHRS, CDR2 YFSETQ. The V and J ends lost 4 bases and 2 bases, in that order; junction bases with no gene match: 6. This CDR3 contains 15 residues. This chain's CDR3 is CASSGDSSPYNEQFF. Partial CDR3 DNA: TGCGCCAGCAGCGGGGACAGTTCTCCCTACAATGAG.

A remark on this clone: The sequenced fragment ends 3 residues before the CDR3 boundary, so the rest is inferred from the germline J gene. This sequence joins TRBV12-3 or TRBV12-4 and TRBJ2-1; TRBD2 is a possible D gene (5 bases). V lost 5 bases and J 7 bases, leaving 15 bases between the germline ends. The CDR3 is 14 residues long. The CDR3 region is CASSPTLVNNEQFF. CDR3 DNA, as far as it was read: TGTGCCAGCAGTCCAACACTAGTAAATAATGAG.

In the case of this clone: The read is 3 residues too short to cover the CDR3 end, so that end is filled in from the germline J gene. J is TRBJ2-7 and V is TRBV2, with 7 positions matching TRBD1. Germline assignment: CDR1 SNHLY and CDR2 FYNNEI. The CDR3 is 15 residues long. V dropped 6 bases and J dropped 0; count of bases not matched to a gene: 8. The sequenced part of the CDR3 DNA is TGTGCCAGCAGCCGTCCCGGGACAGCCTCCTACGAG. It codes for CASSRPGTASYE. The complete CDR3 sequence is CASSRPGTASYEQYF.

With regard to this clone: The CDR3 goes on 3 residues after the read ends, and that part is filled in from the germline J gene. This rearrangement joins TRBV6-2 or TRBV6-3 to TRBJ2-7; 12 bases fit TRBD2. CDR3 length equals 17 residues. The germline CDR1 and CDR2 sequences are MNHEY and SVGEGT. J lost 3 bases, V lost 2 bases, and 8 bases had no gene match. The CDR3 is CASSYPSRLAGDYEQYF. The sequenced part of the CDR3 DNA is TGTGCCAGCAGTTACCCCTCCCGACTAGCGGGAGACTACGAG.

The CDR3 loop reads CAWHPDTLNTEAFF. The CDR3 DNA, read in part, is TGTGCCTGGCATCCCGACACCTTGAACACTGAA. V and J are TRBV30 and TRBJ1-1; D remains unclear. The read gets to within 3 residues of the CDR3 end, and the germline J gene fills in the rest. From germline, CDR1 is GTSNPN and CDR2 SVGIG (reference sequence). The V end lost 5 bases, the J end lost 0 bases, and 13 bases lay between the germline ends. The CDR3 spans 14 residues.

A remark on this clone: The read terminates 3 residues ahead of where the CDR3 ends, so the germline J gene completes it. The gene calls are TRBV6-2 or TRBV6-3 and TRBJ2-1; 7 nucleotides align to TRBD2. CDR3 length: 17 amino acids. V trimming: 6 bases; J trimming: 2 bases; junction bases outside the gene matches: 13. Germline V lookup: CDR1 MNHEY, CDR2 SVGEGT. CDR3 DNA (partial): TGTGCCAGCAGAACCCGGCTACTAGCGCTAGCCTACAATGAG. This translates into CASRTRLLALAYNE. In full, the CDR3 is CASRTRLLALAYNEQFF.

About this clone: The CDR3 end is not reached by the read, which stops 3 residues before it; the germline J gene fills it in. V usage is TRBV20-1 and J usage is TRBJ2-7, with 8 nucleotides matching TRBD1. This CDR3 is 15 amino acids long. Trimming cost V 1 base and J 2 bases; bases outside gene matches: 7. Looked up from germline, CDR1 is DFQATT and CDR2 is SNEGSKA (reference sequence). This CDR3 reads CSARARGLPPYEQYF. The DNA read from the CDR3 is TGCAGTGCTAGAGCCAGGGGGCTTCCTCCCTACGAG.

To note about this clone: The CDR3 end is not reached by the read, which stops 3 residues before it; the germline J gene fills it in. This rearrangement joins TRBV6-4 to TRBJ1-1, with 8 nucleotides matching TRBD1. The CDR3 contains 15 residues. The V and J ends lost 9 bases and 4 bases, in that order; junction bases with no gene match: 13. Looked up from germline, CDR1 is MRHNA and CDR2 is SNTAGT. The CDR3 sequence: CASHKTGGSITEAFF. The part of the CDR3 DNA that was read is TGTGCCAGTCACAAAACAGGGGGAAGTATCACTGAA.

In the case of this clone: The read stops 3 residues short of the end of the CDR3; the missing end is completed from the germline J gene. The chain has TRBV6-1 and TRBJ2-1; 16 nucleotides align to TRBD2. CDR3 length: 16 residues. Germline V lookup: CDR1 MNHNS, CDR2 SASEGT. The V and J ends lost 4 bases and 9 bases, in that order; junction bases with no gene match: 6. The CDR3 DNA, read in part, is TGTGCCAGCAGTGGACCGGGACTAGCGGGAGGGGGTGAG. Translation gives CASSGPGLAGGGE. In full, the CDR3 is CASSGPGLAGGGEQFF.

CDR3 region: CSARPPGLAANEQFF. CDR3 DNA, as far as it was read: TGCAGTGCTAGACCCCCGGGACTAGCGGCCAATGAG. The genes are TRBV20-1 and TRBJ2-1; 11 nucleotides match TRBD2. Read data end 3 residues before the CDR3 end; the end is taken from the germline J gene. Germline V CDR1 and CDR2: DFQATT, SNEGSKA (reference sequence). The trim removed 2 bases at V and 6 bases at J, leaving 6 bases unmatched. The CDR3 consists of 15 residues.

The DNA read from the CDR3 is TGTGCTAGTGGTTTTGGGGCCCAGACAGGGAATGAAAAA. It encodes CASGFGAQTGNEK. The complete CDR3 reads CASGFGAQTGNEKLFF. The V and J genes are TRBV12-5 and TRBJ1-4; TRBD1 aligns across 7 bases. Read coverage stops 3 residues before the CDR3 terminus; the germline J gene supplies the remainder. Trimming cost V 3 bases and J 5 bases; bases outside gene matches: 9. The length of the CDR3 is 16 residues. Germline loops: CDR1 LGHNT, CDR2 FRNRAP.

As for this clone: The CDR3 is cut off 3 residues early in the read; its end comes from the germline J gene. The V gene is TRBV7-9, the J gene TRBJ1-3; unclear D gene. Germline V gene data show CDR1 as SEHNR and CDR2 as FQNEAQ (reference sequence). V was clipped by 5 bases and J by 0 bases, with 8 bases between them. The CDR3 has 14 amino acids. The CDR3 reads CASSPESSGNTIYF. The covered CDR3 bases are TGTGCCAGCAGCCCAGAGAGCTCTGGAAACACC.

Comments on this clone: The read ends 3 residues early relative to the CDR3; the germline J gene fills the gap. V is TRBV23-1 and J is TRBJ2-5, with D possibly matching TRBD2 (7 bases). TRBV23-1 is marked as an open reading frame, function uncertain. V was cut by 4 bases and J by 3 bases, with 9 bases left in between. The CDR3 consists of 13 residues. The CDR3 protein is CASSLGGEETQYF. The sequenced part of the CDR3 DNA is TGCGCCAGCAGTCTAGGGGGGGAAGAGACC.

As to this clone: The read gets to within 3 residues of the CDR3 end, and the germline J gene fills in the rest. V is TRBV27 and J is TRBJ1-1; 7 positions match TRBD1. The CDR3 is 13 amino acids. Looked up from germline, CDR1 is MNHEY and CDR2 is SMNVEV (reference sequence). The V segment lost 5 bases and the J segment 4 bases; nucleotides outside the gene matches: 4. The CDR3 sequence: CASSAGGGTEAFF. The sequenced part of the CDR3 DNA is TGTGCCAGCAGTGCAGGGGGAGGCACTGAA.

The CDR3 bases that were read are TGTGCCTGGGGGACAGGGCGCAACACTGAA. Translation: CAWGTGRNTE. The full CDR3 reads CAWGTGRNTEAFF. V gene TRBV30 combines with J gene TRBJ1-1; 9 bases are a match to TRBD1. The read comes to an end 3 residues before the CDR3 does, leaving the germline J gene to fill in the end. Germline V gene sequence: CDR1 GTSNPN, CDR2 SVGIG (reference sequence). Germline trimming cut 5 bases from V and 2 bases from J; bases unmatched to any gene: 3. This CDR3 region has 13 residues.

A note on this clone: From the germline J gene comes the end of the CDR3, since the read stops 3 residues before it. This chain uses TRBV20-1 with TRBJ2-7; 10 bases agree with TRBD2. CDR1 and CDR2 (germline): DFQATT, SNEGSKA (reference sequence). The CDR3 contains 15 residues. Here the CDR3 reads CSEILASGSRNEQYF. The part of the CDR3 DNA that was read is TGCAGCGAAATCCTGGCTAGCGGGAGTCGTAACGAG.

A word on this clone: The read falls 3 residues short of the CDR3 end, and the missing part is taken from the germline J gene. V gene TRBV7-3 combines with J gene TRBJ2-3, with a weak D call TRBD1 (6 bases). V lost 2 bases and J lost 1, with 13 bases in between. In germline, CDR1 is SGHTA, CDR2 FQGTGA. The CDR3 sequence is 16 residues long. CDR3: CASSLGAGDGTDTQYF. The sequenced part of the CDR3 DNA is TGTGCCAGCAGCTTAGGGGCAGGGGATGGCACAGATACG.

Worth noting for this clone: The sequence runs out 3 residues before the end of the CDR3; the remainder is reconstructed from the germline J gene. The gene calls are TRBV18 and TRBJ2-3; D call uncertain. The CDR3 totals 11 residues. The germline V gene has CDR1 KGHSH and CDR2 LQKENI. Trimming shortened V by 3 bases and J by 6 bases, and 4 bases separated the two germline ends. CDR3: CASSPSDTQYF. Partial CDR3 DNA: TGTGCCAGCTCACCCTCGGATACG.